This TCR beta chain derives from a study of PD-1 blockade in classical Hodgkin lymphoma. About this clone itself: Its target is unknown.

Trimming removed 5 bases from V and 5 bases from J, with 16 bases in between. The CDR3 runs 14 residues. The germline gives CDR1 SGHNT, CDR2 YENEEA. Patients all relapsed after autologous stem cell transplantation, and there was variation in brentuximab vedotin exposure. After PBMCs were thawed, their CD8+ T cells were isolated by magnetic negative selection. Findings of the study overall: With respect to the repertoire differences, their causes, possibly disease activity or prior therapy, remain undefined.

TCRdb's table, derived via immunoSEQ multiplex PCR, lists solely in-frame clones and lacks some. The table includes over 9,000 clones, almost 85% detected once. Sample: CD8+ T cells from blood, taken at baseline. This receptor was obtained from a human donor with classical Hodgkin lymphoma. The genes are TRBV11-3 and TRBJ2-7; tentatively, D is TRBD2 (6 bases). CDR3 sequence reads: CASSLGPGENEQYF. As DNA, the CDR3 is TGTGCCAGCAGCCTGGGACCGGGGGAAAACGAGCAGTACTTC.